These 9 T cell receptor beta chains were all obtained from the same sample, sequenced in a study of human T cells and chemical hapten exposure. TCRdb itself ran the RACE reads through MiXCR, one entry per CDR3 protein. The sample consists of about 190,000 distinct CDR3 sequences, approximately 24% of them appearing once. Time point: patch test 3, about 24 weeks after DPC sensitization. Treatment indicated: therapeutic diphenylcyclopropenone sensitization with weekly scalp DPC. Source: whole blood, taken in connection with sensitization to the hapten diphenylcyclopropenone (DPC). These receptors all come from a woman in her thirties or forties with alopecia areata. Some clones in this sample may be carry-over from other donors' samples.

This clonotype was detected only a few times. The chain joins TRBV6-5 to TRBJ1-5; D gene ambiguous. The length of the CDR3 is 16 residues. In germline, CDR1 is MNHEY, CDR2 SVGAGI. The V end was cut by 6 bases, the J end by 3 bases, with 18 bases between. CDR3 in DNA: TGTGCCAGCAGCCCGAGCGACGCATCCGACAATCAGCCCCAGCATTTT. Its translation: CASSPSDASDNQPQHF.

V and J are TRBV9 and TRBJ2-3, with D unresolved. The germline V and J ends were trimmed by 3 bases and 8 bases, with 13 bases remaining between them. The germline CDR1 and CDR2 sequences are SGDLS and YYNGEE. The CDR3 sequence is 13 residues long. CDR3 DNA: TGTGCCAGCAGCGCACAGTGGGCTGGTACGCAGTATTTT. This sequence encodes CASSAQWAGTQYF.

This CDR3 reads CASSLAPRETQYF. The CDR3 DNA reads TGTGCCAGCAGCTTAGCGCCCCGAGAGACCCAGTACTTC. The rearrangement uses TRBV7-2 and TRBJ2-5; D gene ambiguous. The germline V gene encodes CDR1 SGHTA and CDR2 FQGNSA. Trimming cost V 0 bases and J 4 bases, with 6 bases left between them. The CDR3 covers 13 residues.

The V call is TRBV7-9, the J call TRBJ2-2, with no clear D. This CDR3 contains 14 residues. CDR1 and CDR2 (germline): SEHNR, FQNEAQ (reference sequence). Trimming cost V 2 bases and J 3 bases, with 7 bases left between them. The CDR3: CASSLSPHTGELFF. CDR3 nucleotide sequence: TGTGCCAGCAGCTTATCTCCTCACACCGGGGAGCTGTTTTTT.

This clonotype was counted only a few times. The chain joins TRBV7-2 to TRBJ1-5, with D tentatively TRBD1 (6 bases). Germline V gives CDR1 SGHTA, CDR2 FQGNSA. V was trimmed by 5 bases and J by 0 bases, leaving 14 bases between them. The CDR3 is made up of 16 amino acids. The chain's CDR3 is CASSPRGGNSNQPQHF. The CDR3 DNA sequence: TGTGCCAGCAGCCCGCGAGGGGGGAATAGCAATCAGCCCCAGCATTTT. The full variable domain, with the rest looked up from reference TRBV7-2 and TRBJ1-5, is GAGVSQSPSNKVTEKGKDVELRCDPISGHTALYWYRQSLGQGLEFLIYFQGNSAPDKSGLPSDRFSAERTGGSVSTLTIQRTQQEDSAVYLCASSPRGGNSNQPQHFGDGTRLSIL.

Many counts were recorded for this clonotype. This chain connects TRBV19 to TRBJ1-2; no clear D gene. CDR1 is LNHDA and CDR2 is SQIVND in the germline V gene (reference sequence). The CDR3 sequence is 15 residues long. Trimming removed 8 bases at V and 0 bases at J, with 16 bases between. The CDR3, as DNA: TGTGCCAGTCTGGTCGTCGGCACTTCTAACTATGGCTACACCTTC. It translates to CASLVVGTSNYGYTF.

This clonotype was counted a few times. The rearrangement uses TRBV30 and TRBJ2-2; 8 bases are shared with TRBD2. V was clipped by 4 bases and J by 4 bases; unmatched bases: 20. The germline gives CDR1 GTSNPN, CDR2 SVGIG (reference sequence). CDR3 length equals 19 residues. CDR3 bases: TGTGCCTGGATTCGTCGGGGACTAGGGATCAAGGAGGGCACCGGGGAGCTGTTTTTT. It encodes CAWIRRGLGIKEGTGELFF. Full variable domain (missing parts from reference TRBV30 and TRBJ2-2): SQTIHQWPATLVQPVGSPLSLECTVEGTSNPNLYWYRQAAGRGLQLLFYSVGIGQISSEVPQNLSASRPQDRQFILSSKKLLLSDSGFYLCAWIRRGLGIKEGTGELFFGEGSRLTVL.

The chain combines TRBV7-2 with TRBJ2-7; D may be TRBD2 (7 bases). Germline CDR1 reads SGHTA; CDR2 reads FQGNSA. Trimming took 7 bases from V and 6 from J, leaving 22 bases between them. The CDR3 has 15 residues. CDR3 sequence reads: CASTFGGAGTGEQYF. The CDR3 DNA follows: TGTGCCAGCACCTTTGGGGGGGCAGGGACGGGCGAGCAGTACTTC. The full variable domain, completed using reference TRBV7-2 and TRBJ2-7, is GAGVSQSPSNKVTEKGKDVELRCDPISGHTALYWYRQSLGQGLEFLIYFQGNSAPDKSGLPSDRFSAERTGGSVSTLTIQRTQQEDSAVYLCASTFGGAGTGEQYFGPGTRLTVT.

The chain carries TRBV5-6 and TRBJ1-4; D gene ambiguous. CDR1 and CDR2 from the germline V gene are SGHDT and YYEEEE. V lost 3 bases and J lost 4, with 19 bases in between. There are 17 residues in the CDR3. The CDR3 here is CASSSLRGRHSNEKLFF. The CDR3 DNA follows: TGTGCCAGCAGCTCCTTGAGAGGGCGTCATAGTAATGAAAAACTGTTTTTT.